This section outlines one T cell receptor (beta chain) sequence together with its context. The data derive from a study of shared clonotypes between healthy human individuals. About the study: A couple of women and a few men aged 18 to 49 made up the donors.

Researchers ran the assay at a deep level. Here immunoSEQ multiplex PCR was the method, and the copy in TCRdb shows in-frame clones only, minus some. The data show hundreds of thousands of clones, with less than 85% seen just once and approximately 1.8% held by the top ten. J was trimmed by 5 bases and V by 5 bases; bases with no gene match: 8. The CDR3 length is 14 residues. The V gene's germline CDR1 is SNHLY and CDR2 FYNNEI. The donors, healthy adults who were HIV-negative, had experienced no recent acute infections or vaccinations. This chain connects TRBV2 to TRBJ2-5; 7 positions agree with TRBD1. The clonotype comes from a woman between 25 and 40 years old in good health. Sequenced material: memory CD4+ T cells sorted from blood. Noted subset: CD45RA-negative fraction. CDR3 nucleotides: TGTGCCAGCAGTATTCGACAGGGAAGCGAGACCCAGTACTTC. Amino acids: CASSIRQGSETQYF.